This T cell receptor beta chain was observed in a study of beta chain features in type 1 diabetes. Study-wide background: The study examined roughly 100 million sorted cells across all samples. Study-wide points: The study found that naive, central memory and Treg TCRB repertoires appeared more similar in patients than in healthy donors.

Trimming removed 7 bases from V and 3 bases from J, with 15 bases in between. Germline V gene sequence: CDR1 MNHNY, CDR2 SVGAGI (reference sequence). The CDR3 covers 14 residues. Sampling consisted of one heparinised blood draw per donor, averaging roughly 100 mL. Purity (above 98%) was reached by all sorted populations. TCRB transcripts that were expressed got sequenced, as all of the isolated RNA had been reverse transcribed. Measured with immunoSEQ multiplex PCR; TCRdb has only the in-frame clones, and not every one. The sample includes about 900,000 clones, 15% to 20% of them seen just once. Of note for this clone: Its antigen is still unknown.

The clonotype was recovered from a woman aged 18 to 35 in good health. Sample: naive CD4+ T cells from blood. The chain is built from TRBV6-6 and TRBJ1-2, with a tentative D call TRBD1 (6 bases). The CDR3 protein is CASISGVGDYGYTF. The CDR3 DNA reads as TGTGCCAGCATTTCAGGGGTGGGCGACTATGGCTACACCTTC.